A single sample is the source of the 26 T cell receptor beta chains below, sequenced in a study of blood T cell repertoires in COVID-19. Sequencing used immunoSEQ multiplex PCR; TCRdb keeps in-frame clones, though not all of them. The sample has more than 200,000 clones, approximately 82% seen once. Sequenced material: peripheral blood. Receptor source: a woman of 80 years or more with active or convalescent COVID-19.

The chain carries TRBV5-1 and TRBJ2-5; 12 nucleotides align to TRBD2. The trim removed 2 bases at V and 2 bases at J, leaving 4 bases unmatched. The CDR3 loop spans 16 amino acids. From germline, CDR1 is SGHRS and CDR2 YFSETQ. The DNA for the CDR3 is TGCGCCAGCAGCTTTTTTCTAGCGGGGGGGCAAGAGACCCAGTACTTC. Protein: CASSFFLAGGQETQYF.

V usage is TRBV7-2 and J usage is TRBJ2-5, with 10 nucleotides matching TRBD1. The CDR3 runs 16 residues. Germline V gene data show CDR1 as SGHTA and CDR2 as FQGNSA. V was clipped by 1 base and J by 4 bases; unmatched bases: 6. In nucleotides, the CDR3 is TGTGCCAGCAGCTTAGAGGCGACAGGGGGCATAGAGACCCAGTACTTC. As protein: CASSLEATGGIETQYF.

A word on this clone: Other DNA sequences in this specimen translate into the identical CDR3. The chain's CDR3 is CASSIVSRGTEAFF. CDR3 nucleotide sequence: TGTGCCAGTAGTATAGTTTCCAGGGGCACTGAAGCTTTCTTT. The rearrangement joins TRBV19 to TRBJ1-1; D is perhaps TRBD1 (6 bases). This CDR3 contains 14 residues. V lost 1 base and J 4 bases, leaving 10 bases between the germline ends. Germline V lookup: CDR1 LNHDA, CDR2 SQIVND (reference sequence). Together with reference TRBV19 and TRBJ1-1, the CDR3 gives the full variable domain: DGGITQSPKYLFRKEGQNVTLSCEQNLNHDAMYWYRQDPGQGLRLIYYSQIVNDFQKGDIAEGYSVSREKKESFPLTVTSAQKNPTAFYLCASSIVSRGTEAFFGQGTRLTVV.

V gene TRBV2 combines with J gene TRBJ1-5; 7 bases are a match to TRBD1. The germline V gene has CDR1 SNHLY and CDR2 FYNNEI. CDR3 length: 13 amino acids. J lost 6 bases, V lost 7 bases, and 6 bases had no gene match. The CDR3 loop is CASNKGAGQPQHF. The CDR3 nucleotides read TGTGCCAGCAATAAGGGGGCTGGTCAGCCCCAGCATTTT.

The chain recombines TRBV19 with TRBJ2-7; 8 bases match TRBD1. The CDR3 is made up of 15 amino acids. V lost 5 bases to trimming and J lost 0 bases; unmatched junction nucleotides: 6. CDR1 and CDR2 from the germline V gene are LNHDA and SQIVND (reference sequence). The CDR3 region has the DNA TGTGCCAGTAGTCTAGGAGGACAGGGCTCCTACGAGCAGTACTTC. Translating gives CASSLGGQGSYEQYF.

This clone showed up just once. The CDR3 DNA sequence: TGTGCCAGCAGCCGAAGGCAGGGAACCACAGATACGCAGTATTTT. It yields the protein CASSRRQGTTDTQYF. V is TRBV6-6 and J is TRBJ2-3; maybe TRBD1 (5 bases). The V end was cut by 6 bases, the J end by 2 bases, with 15 bases between. Germline loops: CDR1 MNHNY, CDR2 SVGAGI (reference sequence). The CDR3 is 15 residues long.

The sample holds a few counts of this clone. CDR3 in amino acids: CASSRETGQNTEAFF. The CDR3 DNA follows: TGTGCCAGCAGCCGCGAGACAGGACAGAACACTGAAGCTTTCTTT. The chain carries TRBV5-6 and TRBJ1-1; tentatively, D is TRBD1 (6 bases). V shed 4 bases and J shed 1 base, with 14 bases lying between them. In germline, CDR1 is SGHDT, CDR2 YYEEEE. This CDR3 is 15 amino acids long.

The J gene is TRBJ2-5, the V gene TRBV3-1 (or the pseudogene TRBV3-2); 9 nucleotides match TRBD1. From germline, CDR1 is LGHDT and CDR2 YNNKEL (reference sequence). CDR3 length: 14 residues. Trimming removed 4 bases from V and 5 bases from J; junction bases left unmatched: 5. Written as DNA, the CDR3 is TGTGCCAGCAGCCCCAGGACAGGGGTGGAGACCCAGTACTTC. Translating gives CASSPRTGVETQYF.

The chain links TRBV19 to TRBJ1-2; the match to TRBD1 covers 7 bases. The CDR3 loop spans 14 amino acids. Germline V gene sequence: CDR1 LNHDA, CDR2 SQIVND (reference sequence). The J segment lost 7 bases and the V segment lost 1 base, leaving 6 bases of the junction unmatched. The CDR3 coding sequence is TGTGCCAGTAGTATAGGACAGGGTCTAGCTGGCTACACCTTC. Translation gives CASSIGQGLAGYTF. The full variable domain, with the rest looked up from reference TRBV19 and TRBJ1-2, is DGGITQSPKYLFRKEGQNVTLSCEQNLNHDAMYWYRQDPGQGLRLIYYSQIVNDFQKGDIAEGYSVSREKKESFPLTVTSAQKNPTAFYLCASSIGQGLAGYTFGSGTRLTVV.

The V call is TRBV5-1, the J call TRBJ1-1; TRBD1 aligns across 9 bases. After removal of 5 bases from V and 2 bases from J, the junction contained 10 bases not matched to a gene. The CDR3 sequence is 16 residues long. Germline V lookup: CDR1 SGHRS, CDR2 YFSETQ. The CDR3 loop is CASRQGQGEFNTEAFF. The CDR3 nucleotides are TGCGCCAGCAGACAGGGACAGGGAGAGTTTAACACTGAAGCTTTCTTT.

This clone was observed a few times. J is TRBJ1-1 and V is TRBV5-1, with TRBD1 identical over 7 bases. This CDR3 region has 16 residues. The germline CDR1 and CDR2 sequences are SGHRS and YFSETQ. The V gene end was trimmed by 4 bases and the J gene end by 1 base; junction bases not matched to a gene: 10. The DNA of the CDR3 is TGCGCCAGCAGCCAGACAGGGATATTGGGGAACACTGAAGCTTTCTTT. It yields the protein CASSQTGILGNTEAFF.

This clone is a singleton in its sample. The rearrangement links TRBV5-1 to TRBJ2-1; 9 bases are a match to TRBD1. Looked up from germline, CDR1 is SGHRS and CDR2 is YFSETQ. Germline trimming cut 3 bases from V and 6 bases from J; bases unmatched to any gene: 7. The CDR3 contains 15 residues. Written as DNA, the CDR3 is TGCGCCAGCAGCTCTACAGGGGGCAGAACCAATGAGCAGTTCTTC. Amino acids: CASSSTGGRTNEQFF.

CDR3 amino acids: CASSLGVLDRGLAFF. The CDR3 DNA reads as TGTGCCAGCAGCTTAGGGGTGCTGGACAGGGGACTTGCTTTCTTT. The chain employs TRBV7-8 and TRBJ1-1; TRBD1 matches 9 bases. CDR1 SGHVS and CDR2 FQNEAQ come from the germline V gene. With V trimmed by 1 base and J by 11 bases, 11 bases remained unmatched. The CDR3 extends over 15 amino acids. The full variable domain, with the rest looked up from reference TRBV7-8 and TRBJ1-1, is GAGVSQSPRYKVAKRGQDVALRCDPISGHVSLFWYQQALGQGPEFLTYFQNEAQLDKSGLPSDRFFAERPEGSVSTLKIQRTQQEDSAVYLCASSLGVLDRGLAFFGQGTRLTVV.

The J gene is TRBJ1-1, the V gene TRBV3-1 (or the pseudogene TRBV3-2); possible D gene TRBD1, 5 bases. The CDR3 sequence is 13 residues long. CDR1 is LGHDT and CDR2 is YNNKEL in the germline V gene (reference sequence). Trimming took off 4 bases at V and 5 bases at J, with 11 bases between the two ends. The CDR3: CASSLLGGTEAFF. CDR3 nucleotides: TGTGCCAGCAGCCTTCTGGGGGGAACTGAAGCTTTCTTT.

V and J are TRBV7-5 and TRBJ1-6; TRBD1 is the table's D call, not checked against the DNA. TRBV7-5 is a pseudogene locus. CDR3 length: 19 residues. Written as DNA, the CDR3 is TGTGTCAGAAGCTTACTGGTTAGAGACAGGGTAATATTTCATTCACCCCTCCACTTT. The encoded protein is CVRSLLVRDRVIFHSPLHF.

This chain links TRBV3-1 (or the pseudogene TRBV3-2) with TRBJ2-3; D might be TRBD1 (6 bases). Looked up from germline, CDR1 is LGHDT and CDR2 is YNNKEL (reference sequence). V dropped 3 bases and J dropped 2 bases, with 24 bases sitting between them. The CDR3 spans 19 residues. The CDR3: CASSHLTGPERGTTDTQYF. The CDR3 DNA sequence: TGTGCCAGCAGCCACTTGACAGGCCCGGAGAGGGGGACCACAGATACGCAGTATTTT.

The chain carries TRBV11-2 and TRBJ2-7; weak D call: TRBD1 (6 bases). V lost 5 bases and J 2 bases, leaving 16 bases between the germline ends. CDR1 is SGHAT and CDR2 is FQNNGV in the germline V gene. The CDR3 extends over 15 amino acids. The CDR3 loop is CASSEEAGAAYEQYF. CDR3 coding DNA: TGTGCCAGCAGCGAGGAAGCAGGGGCGGCCTACGAGCAGTACTTC.

The V and J genes are TRBV6-2 or TRBV6-3 and TRBJ1-1; 9 bases agree with TRBD1. Trimming at V came to 2 bases and at J to 5 bases, leaving 3 bases not matched to a gene. Germline V gene sequence: CDR1 MNHEY, CDR2 SVGEGT. The CDR3 contains 14 residues. CDR3 residues: CASSYQDRGTEAFF. In nucleotides, the CDR3 is TGTGCCAGCAGTTACCAGGACAGGGGAACTGAAGCTTTCTTT.

This chain links TRBV10-3 with TRBJ1-2; the match to TRBD1 covers 7 bases. After removal of 5 bases from V and 1 base from J, the junction contained 13 bases not matched to a gene. There are 17 residues in the CDR3. CDR1 and CDR2 (germline): ENHRY, SYGVKD. The CDR3, as DNA: TGTGCCATCAGTCCCCCTCCGACAGGGCTAAATAACTATGGCTACACCTTC. It codes for CAISPPPTGLNNYGYTF.

The chain has TRBV10-3 and TRBJ2-6; D gene uncertain. The CDR3 runs to 14 residues. V lost 8 bases and J 4 bases, leaving 12 bases between the germline ends. Germline V gene lookup returns CDR1 ENHRY and CDR2 SYGVKD. This CDR3 is CAILDGWGANVLTF. Written as DNA, the CDR3 is TGTGCCATCCTAGACGGATGGGGGGCCAACGTCCTGACTTTC.

This clone was recorded a few times. The V gene is TRBV3-1 (or the pseudogene TRBV3-2), the J gene TRBJ2-7; 11 positions agree with TRBD2. Trimming cost V 6 bases and J 3 bases; bases outside gene matches: 1. Germline V gives CDR1 LGHDT, CDR2 YNNKEL (reference sequence). This CDR3 contains 13 residues. CDR3 loop: CASSLAGGYEQYF. CDR3 bases: TGTGCCAGCAGTCTAGCGGGGGGCTACGAGCAGTACTTC.

This clone was seen once. The chain combines TRBV7-8 with TRBJ1-2, with 8 bases lining up with TRBD1. Trimming took 5 bases from V and 7 from J; bases not matched to a gene: 6. This CDR3 is built from 13 residues. Germline V lookup: CDR1 SGHVS, CDR2 FQNEAQ. CDR3 bases: TGTGCCAGCAGCCTGACAGGGGTTGGTGGCTACACCTTC. Translating it yields CASSLTGVGGYTF. The variable domain in full, completed from reference TRBV7-8 and TRBJ1-2, reads GAGVSQSPRYKVAKRGQDVALRCDPISGHVSLFWYQQALGQGPEFLTYFQNEAQLDKSGLPSDRFFAERPEGSVSTLKIQRTQQEDSAVYLCASSLTGVGGYTFGSGTRLTVV.

The V gene is TRBV6-5, the J gene TRBJ1-1; D uncertain. In germline, CDR1 is MNHEY, CDR2 SVGAGI. CDR3 size: 15 residues. V shed 6 bases and J shed 0 bases, with 14 bases lying between them. CDR3 sequence: CASSPRGMMNTEAFF. CDR3 sequence (DNA): TGTGCCAGCAGCCCACGGGGTATGATGAACACTGAAGCTTTCTTT.

This rearrangement joins TRBV4-1 to TRBJ1-2, with 8 positions matching TRBD1. Trimming cost V 5 bases and J 4 bases; bases outside gene matches: 12. The CDR3 has 16 amino acids. CDR1 MGHRA and CDR2 YSYEKL come from the germline V gene. The CDR3 sequence: CASSSSSQGAIYGYTF. For the CDR3, the DNA is TGCGCCAGCAGCTCCAGTAGTCAGGGGGCCATCTATGGCTACACCTTC.

The CDR3 protein is CASSSGQDSNQPQHF. The CDR3 coding sequence is TGTGCCAGCAGCTCGGGACAGGATAGCAATCAGCCCCAGCATTTT. J is TRBJ1-5 and V is TRBV11-3; 8 bases agree with TRBD1. The CDR3 covers 15 residues. V shed 4 bases, J shed 0 bases, and the junction held 2 bases outside the gene matches. CDR1 and CDR2 (germline): SGHNT, YENEEA.

The chain uses TRBV6-6 and TRBJ2-5; D possibly corresponds to TRBD2 (6 bases). Germline CDR1 is MNHNY and CDR2 is SVGAGI (reference sequence). The length of the CDR3 is 17 residues. The V end was cut by 5 bases, the J end by 4 bases, with 23 bases between. The CDR3 DNA is TGTGCCAGCAGTCCGCGCCGGGGGAATACAGGCAGAGAGACCCAGTACTTC. Amino acid sequence: CASSPRRGNTGRETQYF.